Presented here are 27 T cell receptor beta chains from one specimen sequenced in a study of CD8+ T cells in alopecia areata (dated by TCRdb to 2016 to 2019). The time point label corresponds to: baseline before oral tofacitinib. Library construction relied on the immunoSEQ multiplex PCR assay. To provide template for TCR sequencing, every sample had RNA extracted and reverse transcribed into cDNA. TCRdb took this table from immuneACCESS and kept in-frame rearrangements with V and J called. Such tables lack part of the clones; where checked against another copy, unresolved V genes explain under half of the gap, and the rest is unexplained. This sample is represented by under 250,000 clones; 57% of them were singletons. The ten largest account for less than 0.6% of the sample. Source: CD4+ T cells sorted from blood, taken at week 0. All receptors derive from a human donor with alopecia areata.

V usage is TRBV2 and J usage is TRBJ1-4; maybe TRBD1 (5 bases). Germline V gene sequence: CDR1 SNHLY, CDR2 FYNNEI. This CDR3 contains 12 residues. Deletions cut 6 bases from V and 4 bases from J, with 6 bases between. This CDR3 is CASRGDNEKLFF. The CDR3 nucleotides read TGTGCCAGCAGGGGGGATAATGAAAAACTGTTTTTT.

The chain uses TRBV6-1 and TRBJ1-5, with no clear D. V lost 1 base and J 0 bases, leaving 7 bases between the germline ends. In germline, CDR1 is MNHNS, CDR2 SASEGT. The CDR3 extends over 15 amino acids. In nucleotides, the CDR3 is TGTGCCAGCAGTGAAGATATATATAGCAATCAGCCCCAGCATTTT. Translated, it gives CASSEDIYSNQPQHF.

This clone was observed a few times. The chain is built from TRBV14 and TRBJ2-7; TRBD1 or TRBD2 may be the D gene (5 bases each). Looked up from germline, CDR1 is SGHDN and CDR2 is FVKESK. The CDR3 length is 17 residues. The ends were cut back, 2 bases at V and 3 bases at J, with 20 bases in the middle. DNA for the CDR3: TGTGCCAGCAGCCAAACCGTGGTATGGGGGAGAAGCTACGAGCAGTACTTC. The encoded protein is CASSQTVVWGRSYEQYF.

The genes are TRBV5-1 and TRBJ2-7; a possible D gene is TRBD1 (6 bases). CDR3 length: 15 residues. The V gene lost 4 bases and the J gene lost 3 bases, with 17 bases spanning the gap. Germline V lookup: CDR1 SGHRS, CDR2 YFSETQ. The chain's CDR3 is CASSISGQPSYEQYF. The CDR3 DNA is TGCGCCAGCAGCATATCCGGACAGCCTAGCTACGAGCAGTACTTC.

Notes on this clone: The identical CDR3 is also encoded by other nucleotide sequences in the sample. The chain has TRBV19 and TRBJ2-7, with D tentatively TRBD1 (6 bases). CDR1 LNHDA and CDR2 SQIVND come from the germline V gene (reference sequence). The CDR3 is made up of 13 amino acids. Trimming removed 4 bases at V and 2 bases at J, with 9 bases between. The CDR3 here is CASSSQGTYEQYF. In nucleotides, the CDR3 is TGTGCCAGTAGTAGCCAGGGGACCTACGAGCAGTACTTC.

This clone appeared many times. V is TRBV29-1 and J is TRBJ2-1, with D perhaps being TRBD1 or TRBD2 (5 bases each). The CDR3 has 15 residues. Trimming stripped 4 bases from V and 7 bases from J, with 20 bases between. Germline V CDR1 and CDR2: SQVTM, ANQGSEA. CDR3 in amino acids: CSVGGLEAEGNEQFF. CDR3 DNA sequence: TGCAGCGTTGGGGGGTTAGAGGCCGAAGGAAATGAGCAGTTCTTC.

The chain recombines TRBV30 with TRBJ1-1; TRBD1 matches at 7 bases. Germline V lookup: CDR1 GTSNPN, CDR2 SVGIG (reference sequence). The J segment lost 2 bases and the V segment lost 4 bases, leaving 10 bases of the junction unmatched. CDR3 length: 15 residues. The CDR3 region has the DNA TGTGCCTGGATGTTGCAGGGGGGACCAAACACTGAAGCTTTCTTT. This sequence encodes CAWMLQGGPNTEAFF.

The chain links TRBV5-4 to TRBJ1-2; tentative D call: TRBD1 (6 bases). The CDR3 loop spans 14 amino acids. Germline assignment: CDR1 SGHNT and CDR2 YYREEE (reference sequence). Trimming removed 4 bases at V and 2 bases at J, with 12 bases between. Here the CDR3 reads CASSQGQRNYGYTF. The CDR3 region has the DNA TGTGCCAGCAGCCAAGGACAGCGCAACTATGGCTACACCTTC. The whole variable domain, filled in from reference TRBV5-4 and TRBJ1-2, reads ETGVTQSPTHLIKTRGQQVTLRCSSQSGHNTVSWYQQALGQGPQFIFQYYREEENGRGNFPPRFSGLQFPNYSSELNVNALELDDSALYLCASSQGQRNYGYTFGSGTRLTVV.

This chain uses TRBV29-1 with TRBJ2-1; no clear D gene. With 6 bases removed from V and 0 bases from J, the gap between germline ends came to 12 bases. This CDR3 is built from 14 residues. Germline V gene lookup returns CDR1 SQVTM and CDR2 ANQGSEA. CDR3: CSVPGRSSYNEQFF. In DNA form, the CDR3 reads TGCAGCGTCCCCGGGCGGAGCTCCTACAATGAGCAGTTCTTC.

V and J are TRBV2 and TRBJ2-7, with TRBD1 matching 9 bases. The CDR3 runs 14 residues. Germline V gene data show CDR1 as SNHLY and CDR2 as FYNNEI. After removal of 6 bases from V and 5 bases from J, the junction contained 8 bases not matched to a gene. CDR3 residues: CASRGTGLRNEQYF. CDR3 nucleotides: TGTGCCAGCAGGGGGACAGGGTTGCGCAACGAGCAGTACTTC. Using reference TRBV2 and TRBJ2-7 for the parts outside the CDR3, the full variable domain is EPEVTQTPSHQVTQMGQEVILRCVPISNHLYFYWYRQILGQKVEFLVSFYNNEISEKSEIFDDQFSVERPDGSNFTLKIRSTKLEDSAMYFCASRGTGLRNEQYFGPGTRLTVT.

There are many counts of this clone. The chain carries TRBV7-8 and TRBJ2-2; TRBD2 agrees at 8 bases. The CDR3 spans 16 residues. J was trimmed by 3 bases and V by 1 base; bases with no gene match: 4. Germline V gives CDR1 SGHVS, CDR2 FQNEAQ. The chain's CDR3 is CASSLGAGAYTGELFF. The CDR3 DNA reads as TGTGCCAGCAGCTTAGGAGCGGGGGCTTACACCGGGGAGCTGTTTTTT. Together with reference TRBV7-8 and TRBJ2-2, the CDR3 gives the full variable domain: GAGVSQSPRYKVAKRGQDVALRCDPISGHVSLFWYQQALGQGPEFLTYFQNEAQLDKSGLPSDRFFAERPEGSVSTLKIQRTQQEDSAVYLCASSLGAGAYTGELFFGEGSRLTVL.

J is TRBJ1-5 and V is TRBV2; 9 nucleotides match TRBD1. This CDR3 has 14 amino acids. The V gene end was trimmed by 5 bases and the J gene end by 7 bases; junction bases not matched to a gene: 6. Germline lookup yields CDR1 SNHLY and CDR2 FYNNEI. CDR3 residues: CASSPDRGGQPQHF. The CDR3 region has the DNA TGTGCCAGCAGTCCGGACAGGGGTGGCCAGCCCCAGCATTTT.

The CDR3 nucleotides are TGTGCCAGCACTTTCCGGGGGCGGGTAGACAGGGGCTCCTACGAGCAGTACTTC. It yields the protein CASTFRGRVDRGSYEQYF. The rearrangement links TRBV14 to TRBJ2-7, with 8 bases aligning to TRBD1. This CDR3 comprises 18 residues. J gave up 0 bases and V 7 bases, and 17 bases lay outside the gene matches. The germline V gene encodes CDR1 SGHDN and CDR2 FVKESK.

This clone was counted only a few times. This rearrangement joins TRBV7-8 to TRBJ2-1, with D uncertain. The CDR3 has 15 amino acids. V shed 7 bases and J shed 0 bases, with 13 bases lying between them. Germline CDR1 SGHVS, CDR2 FQNEAQ. The CDR3 sequence: CASIQAGPSYNEQFF. In nucleotides, the CDR3 is TGTGCCAGCATTCAGGCAGGACCCTCCTACAATGAGCAGTTCTTC.

There are many counts of this clone. The rearrangement links TRBV19 to TRBJ1-2; D not resolved. V shed 4 bases and J shed 3 bases, with 9 bases lying between them. The germline CDR1 and CDR2 sequences are LNHDA and SQIVND (reference sequence). The CDR3 is made up of 13 amino acids. This CDR3 reads CASSKGMDYGYTF. CDR3 bases: TGTGCCAGTAGTAAGGGCATGGACTATGGCTACACCTTC.

This clone appeared a few times. The rearrangement joins TRBV29-1 to TRBJ1-1; D might be TRBD1 (5 bases). This CDR3 is 12 amino acids long. Trimming pared 6 bases from V and 2 bases from J, leaving 10 bases between. CDR1 is SQVTM and CDR2 is ANQGSEA in the germline V gene. The CDR3, as DNA: TGCAGCGTCGCGACAGTTAACACTGAAGCTTTCTTT. This translates into CSVATVNTEAFF. Full variable domain (remainder filled in from reference TRBV29-1 and TRBJ1-1): SAVISQKPSRDICQRGTSLTIQCQVDSQVTMMFWYRQQPGQSLTLIATANQGSEATYESGFVIDKFPISRPNLTFSTLTVSNMSPEDSSIYLCSVATVNTEAFFGQGTRLTVV.

The rearrangement links TRBV4-2 to TRBJ1-3; 7 bases are a match to TRBD1. The junction had 6 bases not matched to a gene; V was cut back by 4 bases and J by 0 bases. This CDR3 has 16 amino acids. Germline CDR1 and CDR2: LGHNA and YNFKEQ. CDR3 residues: CASSRSDRSSGNTIYF. The DNA of the CDR3 is TGTGCCAGCAGCCGATCGGACAGGTCCTCTGGAAACACCATATATTTT.

The chain joins TRBV7-2 to TRBJ2-2; D might be TRBD1 (5 bases). Trimming shortened V by 5 bases and J by 6 bases, and 13 bases separated the two germline ends. Germline CDR1 is SGHTA and CDR2 is FQGNSA. This CDR3 has 14 amino acids. The CDR3 DNA reads TGTGCCAGCAGCCTCCTTAGGGGCTCCGGGGAGCTGTTTTTT. Amino acid sequence: CASSLLRGSGELFF.

The chain combines TRBV30 with TRBJ1-2; 7 bases line up with TRBD1. Per the germline V gene, CDR1 is GTSNPN and CDR2 is SVGIG (reference sequence). The trim removed 4 bases at V and 8 bases at J, leaving 7 bases unmatched. The CDR3 has 12 residues. Here the CDR3 DNA reads TGTGCCTGGACAGACAGGGCTCGCGGCTACACCTTC. It is translated as CAWTDRARGYTF. Supplemented by reference TRBV30 and TRBJ1-2, the full variable domain reads SQTIHQWPATLVQPVGSPLSLECTVEGTSNPNLYWYRQAAGRGLQLLFYSVGIGQISSEVPQNLSASRPQDRQFILSSKKLLLSDSGFYLCAWTDRARGYTFGSGTRLTVV.

The rearrangement joins TRBV6-5 to TRBJ2-1, with 13 positions matching TRBD2. The CDR3 length is 15 residues. The germline CDR1 and CDR2 sequences are MNHEY and SVGAGI. Germline trimming cut 4 bases from V and 6 bases from J; bases unmatched to any gene: 3. CDR3 residues: CASSFTSGRANEQFF. The CDR3 DNA sequence: TGTGCCAGCAGTTTCACTAGCGGGAGGGCCAATGAGCAGTTCTTC.

This clone has a handful of counts. The chain recombines TRBV19 with TRBJ1-5; 9 nucleotides agree with TRBD1. The length of the CDR3 is 15 residues. The V segment lost 7 bases and the J segment 4 bases; nucleotides outside the gene matches: 8. In germline, CDR1 is LNHDA, CDR2 SQIVND (reference sequence). CDR3 residues: CASTKGTGPNQPQHF. CDR3 in DNA: TGTGCCAGTACTAAGGGGACAGGGCCGAATCAGCCCCAGCATTTT.

This clone was seen more than once but under ten times. The CDR3 DNA reads TGTGCCAGCAGCGCGGAGACAGGGTACACTGAAGCTTTCTTT. Protein product: CASSAETGYTEAFF. This chain links TRBV7-9 with TRBJ1-1, with 7 bases aligning to TRBD1. This CDR3 comprises 14 residues. The ends lost 5 bases at V and 3 bases at J; junction bases unmatched: 6. From germline, CDR1 is SEHNR and CDR2 FQNEAQ (reference sequence).

This clone was recorded a few times. The chain has TRBV19 and TRBJ2-7; weak D call: TRBD2 (5 bases). Germline V CDR1 and CDR2: LNHDA, SQIVND (reference sequence). The CDR3 covers 15 residues. Deletions cut 1 base from V and 1 base from J, with 11 bases between. The CDR3 loop is CASSIGRTPSYEQYF. Written as DNA, the CDR3 is TGTGCCAGTAGTATAGGGAGGACGCCATCCTACGAGCAGTACTTC.

The rearrangement links TRBV29-1 to TRBJ1-1; TRBD1 might be the D (5 bases). The V and J ends lost 7 bases and 4 bases respectively, with 19 bases between them. The CDR3 consists of 14 residues. CDR1 SQVTM and CDR2 ANQGSEA come from the germline V gene. In DNA form, the CDR3 reads TGCAGCGCCGGGCGGGGGGTAAGGAGCACTGAAGCTTTCTTT. Residues: CSAGRGVRSTEAFF.

The chain couples TRBV27 to TRBJ2-3; D is perhaps TRBD2 (5 bases). The germline V gene has CDR1 MNHEY and CDR2 SMNVEV (reference sequence). The V end lost 5 bases, the J end lost 1 base, and 16 bases lay between the germline ends. The CDR3 contains 16 residues. CDR3 sequence: CASSPIKGEGTDTQYF. The CDR3 DNA sequence: TGTGCCAGCAGTCCAATAAAGGGAGAGGGCACAGATACGCAGTATTTT.

This clone has a count of ten or more. V and J are TRBV10-3 and TRBJ2-1, with TRBD2 matching 7 bases. CDR1 is ENHRY, CDR2 SYGVKD, per germline. The length of the CDR3 is 13 residues. V was clipped by 6 bases and J by 8 bases; unmatched bases: 7. The CDR3 reads CAIRVAGVDEQFF. As DNA, the CDR3 is TGTGCCATCAGGGTTGCGGGAGTCGATGAGCAGTTCTTC.

This chain links TRBV14 with TRBJ2-7; D is unclear. Germline CDR1 SGHDN, CDR2 FVKESK. The CDR3 is made up of 14 amino acids. Trimming removed 1 base at V and 1 base at J, with 8 bases between. CDR3 coding DNA: TGTGCCAGCAGCCAAGGCGGCAGGTCCTACGAGCAGTACTTC. Translated: CASSQGGRSYEQYF.